This T cell receptor (beta chain) comes out of a study of beta chain features in type 1 diabetes. The study, taken as a whole, reports: In type 1 diabetes patients, VDJ junctions had fewer insertions; deletions at these junctions were more frequent.

Comments on this clone: What it binds is not known.

Based on CD45RO/CCR7/CD25/CD127/CD95/CD27, CD4+ regulatory, stem cell-like memory, naive and central memory cells were sorted. As every portion of the isolated RNA was reverse transcribed, the sequencing read expressed TCRB transcripts. Sequencing was performed with immunoSEQ multiplex PCR; in TCRdb, only in-frame clones are kept and a portion is missing. The profile shows 500,000 to 700,000 clones, roughly 16% of them singletons. This sequence was found in a man aged 18 to 30 in good health. The sequencing input was naive CD4+ T cells from blood.

CDR3 sequence (DNA): TGTGCCAGCACCAGTGGGCAGTCCAATCAGCCCCAGCATTTT. Translation: CASTSGQSNQPQHF. This chain links TRBV28 with TRBJ1-5; D not resolved. Trimming took off 7 bases at V and 3 bases at J, with 13 bases between the two ends. The CDR3 covers 14 residues. Germline V gene data show CDR1 as MDHEN and CDR2 as SYDVKM.